The present T cell receptor (beta chain) was sequenced within a study of shared clonotypes between healthy human individuals. The V gene's germline CDR1 is SGHDT and CDR2 YYEEEE. The CDR3 is 12 residues long. V gave up 2 bases and J gave up 6 bases, with 5 bases separating them. Libraries were prepared by immunoSEQ multiplex PCR; TCRdb keeps only in-frame clonotypes and omits some of them. Of approximately 2.5 million clones in the sample, approximately 94% are singletons; the top ten hold about 0.13%. This clone was observed once. The chain is built from TRBV5-6 and TRBJ2-2; D is undetermined. This receptor was obtained from a man younger than 30 in good health. The sample consisted of naive CD4+ T cells sorted from blood. Subset denoted: CD45RA+ positively selected. CDR3 loop: CASSLRSGELFF. The CDR3 DNA reads TGTGCCAGCAGCTTAAGGTCCGGGGAGCTGTTTTTT.